The 32 T cell receptor beta chains given below trace back to one sample, sequenced in a study of T-cell reconstitution after alpha-beta-depleted transplantation in children. Preparation of the TCRbeta library was carried out with unique molecular identifiers. TCRdb independently ran MiXCR on the PCR reads; one entry per CDR3 protein. The sample lists about 200,000 distinct CDR3 sequences, approximately 15% occurring once. The sequencing used PBMCs from the stem cell graft donor, collected from the stem cell graft. The source of these receptors is a human donor who donated a stem cell graft to a child with acute lymphoblastic leukemia.

In the case of this clonotype: Possible read error: a much larger clone is one base away. J is TRBJ2-1 and V is TRBV11-2; the match to TRBD2 covers 8 bases. CDR3 length equals 15 residues. V was clipped by 5 bases and J by 3 bases; unmatched bases: 6. Germline values: CDR1 SGHAT, CDR2 FQNNGV. The CDR3 nucleotides are TGTGCCAGCAGCCAGAGCGGGAGCTTCTACAATGAGCAGTTCTTC. This gives the protein CASSQSGSFYNEQFF.

This clonotype was recorded many times. The genes are TRBV9 and TRBJ2-7; 8 bases agree with TRBD1. The CDR3 consists of 15 residues. V lost 0 bases and J lost 0; bases outside the gene matches: 2. Germline CDR1 and CDR2: SGDLS and YYNGEE. CDR3: CASSVEGTGSYEQYF. The CDR3 region has the DNA TGTGCCAGCAGCGTAGAAGGGACAGGCTCCTACGAGCAGTACTTC.

In this sample, this clonotype turned up many times. The V call is TRBV29-1, the J call TRBJ2-1; either TRBD1 or TRBD2 may supply D (7 bases each). The CDR3 totals 15 residues. Germline V lookup: CDR1 SQVTM, CDR2 ANQGSEA. V was trimmed by 0 bases and J by 7 bases, leaving 16 bases between them. The CDR3 coding sequence is TGCAGCGTTGAAGAGGACAGCGGGACAGTTAATGAGCAGTTCTTC. As protein: CSVEEDSGTVNEQFF.

This clonotype has at least ten counts. The rearrangement joins TRBV2 to TRBJ2-2; the D is unclear. Germline assignment: CDR1 SNHLY and CDR2 FYNNEI. The length of the CDR3 is 12 residues. V was pared by 5 bases and J by 1 base, with 2 bases between. CDR3 coding DNA: TGTGCCAGCAGTAAGAACACCGGGGAGCTGTTTTTT. It yields the protein CASSKNTGELFF.

The sample holds many counts of this clonotype. The chain has TRBV27 and TRBJ2-7; 10 bases map to TRBD1. The CDR3 loop spans 15 amino acids. The junction had 5 bases not matched to a gene; V was cut back by 2 bases and J by 4 bases. Looked up from germline, CDR1 is MNHEY and CDR2 is SMNVEV (reference sequence). The CDR3 region has the DNA TGTGCCAGCAGTTTAACCGGACAGGGGGGATACGAGCAGTACTTC. It yields the protein CASSLTGQGGYEQYF.

This clonotype was counted only a few times. The rearrangement joins TRBV4-2 to TRBJ1-6; 7 bases match TRBD1. The CDR3 totals 16 residues. Germline lookup yields CDR1 LGHNA and CDR2 YNFKEQ. The junction had 5 bases not matched to a gene; V was cut back by 1 base and J by 5 bases. CDR3 coding DNA: TGTGCCAGCAGCCAAGTGGGGACAGAAAATAATTCACCCCTCCACTTT. This sequence encodes CASSQVGTENNSPLHF.

This clonotype was detected many times. The CDR3 region is CASSLAGAGGYTF. CDR3 in DNA: TGTGCCAGCAGCTTAGCGGGGGCGGGTGGCTACACCTTC. J is TRBJ1-2 and V is TRBV7-9, with D possibly TRBD1 on 6 matching bases. This CDR3 is 13 amino acids long. The V end was cut by 0 bases, the J end by 7 bases, with 9 bases between. From germline, CDR1 is SEHNR and CDR2 FQNEAQ (reference sequence). Together with reference TRBV7-9 and TRBJ1-2, the CDR3 gives the full variable domain: DTGVSQNPRHKITKRGQNVTFRCDPISEHNRLYWYRQTLGQGPEFLTYFQNEAQLEKSRLLSDRFSAERPKGSFSTLEIQRTEQGDSAMYLCASSLAGAGGYTFGSGTRLTVV.

This clonotype has at least ten counts. The chain employs TRBV5-5 and TRBJ2-5; D unresolved. V was cut by 0 bases and J by 5 bases, with 14 bases left in between. This CDR3 region has 15 residues. Germline CDR1 is SGHKS and CDR2 is YYEKEE (reference sequence). CDR3 protein: CASSLGHLLGETQYF. The CDR3 coding sequence is TGTGCCAGCAGCTTGGGGCATCTCCTGGGGGAGACCCAGTACTTC.

In this sample, this clonotype turned up a few times. V gene TRBV6-1 combines with J gene TRBJ2-5; D may match TRBD1 or TRBD2 (6 bases each). This CDR3 comprises 15 residues. Germline V CDR1 and CDR2: MNHNS, SASEGT. Trimming cost V 7 bases and J 5 bases, with 20 bases left between them. CDR3 coding DNA: TGTGCCAGCACCGGGGGCAGGGAGACGCGGGAGACCCAGTACTTC. Its translation: CASTGGRETRETQYF.

The V and J genes are TRBV15 and TRBJ2-3; D may be TRBD2 (6 bases). The V gene lost 0 bases and the J gene lost 4 bases, with 14 bases spanning the gap. The CDR3 runs to 16 residues. Per the germline V gene, CDR1 is LNHNV and CDR2 is YYDKDF (reference sequence). The CDR3 loop is CATSREKAGGADTQYF. In DNA form, the CDR3 reads TGTGCCACCAGCAGAGAAAAAGCGGGCGGGGCAGATACGCAGTATTTT.

The rearrangement joins TRBV6-2 or TRBV6-3 to TRBJ1-6; D gene ambiguous. V lost 8 bases and J lost 9, with 17 bases in between. The length of the CDR3 is 14 residues. Germline lookup yields CDR1 MNHEY and CDR2 SVGEGT. The DNA of the CDR3 is TGTGCCAGCTTTCCGGGGATTGGTTCTTCACCCCTCCACTTT. This codes for CASFPGIGSSPLHF.

This clonotype was counted ten times or more. The chain joins TRBV11-3 to TRBJ2-1, with D perhaps being TRBD1 or TRBD2 (6 bases each). This CDR3 region has 17 residues. The V and J ends lost 0 bases and 1 base respectively, with 13 bases between them. CDR1 and CDR2 from the germline V gene are SGHNT and YENEEA. The CDR3 coding sequence is TGTGCCAGCAGCTTAGATCCCGGGGGCCGATCCTACAATGAGCAGTTCTTC. Its protein product is CASSLDPGGRSYNEQFF.

The chain has TRBV20-1 and TRBJ1-4; D may be TRBD1 (6 bases). CDR3 length equals 14 residues. Germline lookup yields CDR1 DFQATT and CDR2 SNEGSKA (reference sequence). Between the trimmed V and J ends, which lost 3 bases and 7 bases, there was a span of 15 bases. CDR3 in amino acids: CSASRGALVEKLFF. CDR3 in DNA: TGCAGTGCTAGTCGGGGGGCGCTGGTTGAAAAACTGTTTTTT.

This clonotype was seen many times. This rearrangement joins TRBV5-1 to TRBJ2-1; D gene ambiguous. The CDR3 is 11 residues long. CDR1 is SGHRS and CDR2 is YFSETQ in the germline V gene. Trimming shortened V by 0 bases and J by 13 bases, and 8 bases separated the two germline ends. Written as DNA, the CDR3 is TGCGCCAGCAGCTTGGCTCGACGACAGTTCTTC. The encoded protein is CASSLARRQFF.

The chain recombines TRBV7-2 with TRBJ2-4; 7 nucleotides match TRBD2. Trimming removed 2 bases from V and 3 bases from J; junction bases left unmatched: 1. There are 14 residues in the CDR3. Per germline, CDR1 SGHTA and CDR2 FQGNSA. This CDR3 is CASSLRGDKNIQYF. The CDR3 DNA follows: TGTGCCAGCAGCTTACGGGGGGACAAAAACATTCAGTACTTC.

This clonotype was counted between two and nine times. The CDR3 DNA reads TGCGCCAGCAGCTTTTCCGGACAGGGGGACACTGAAGCTTTCTTT. Amino acid sequence: CASSFSGQGDTEAFF. The rearrangement links TRBV5-1 to TRBJ1-1, with 10 nucleotides matching TRBD1. The V and J ends lost 2 bases and 3 bases, in that order; junction bases with no gene match: 4. The CDR3 consists of 15 residues. Germline V gene sequence: CDR1 SGHRS, CDR2 YFSETQ.

The chain employs TRBV11-2 and TRBJ2-7, with D uncertain. The CDR3 has 12 residues. Deletions cut 0 bases from V and 9 bases from J, with 9 bases between. CDR1 and CDR2 (germline): SGHAT, FQNNGV. The CDR3 coding sequence is TGTGCCAGCAGCTTAGAATCCACAGTGCAGTACTTC. Translating gives CASSLESTVQYF.

This clonotype was picked up many times. The V gene is TRBV10-3, the J gene TRBJ2-5; D not certain. Trimming removed 0 bases at V and 3 bases at J, with 5 bases between. Germline V gene lookup returns CDR1 ENHRY and CDR2 SYGVKD. The CDR3 totals 13 residues. CDR3 DNA: TGTGCCATCAGTGAGTCATTAGAAGAGACCCAGTACTTC. It yields the protein CAISESLEETQYF.

As concerns this clonotype: Given a much more abundant clone one base away, this may be a read error. V is TRBV5-1 and J is TRBJ2-5; the D gene is possibly TRBD2 (5 bases). The CDR3 spans 13 residues. The V gene's germline CDR1 is SGHRS and CDR2 YFSETQ. The V end lost 1 base, the J end lost 10 bases, and 14 bases lay between the germline ends. The CDR3 reads CASSLFERKIQYF. The CDR3 DNA reads as TGCGCCAGCAGCTTGTTCGAGCGGAAGATCCAGTACTTC.

This clonotype showed up many times. This chain connects TRBV2 to TRBJ2-1; 12 nucleotides agree with TRBD2. The junction had 5 bases not matched to a gene; V was cut back by 5 bases and J by 6 bases. Germline CDR1 is SNHLY and CDR2 is FYNNEI. The CDR3 runs 15 residues. The DNA of the CDR3 is TGTGCCAGCAGTTTCGGACTAGCGGGAACCAATGAGCAGTTCTTC. Encoded protein: CASSFGLAGTNEQFF.

This clonotype came up many times. The chain carries TRBV5-1 and TRBJ2-7; the match to TRBD2 covers 7 bases. Germline V gene sequence: CDR1 SGHRS, CDR2 YFSETQ. With 3 bases clipped from V and 3 bases from J, the junction kept 12 bases outside the gene matches. This CDR3 spans 16 amino acids. CDR3 bases: TGCGCCAGCAGCTATTCCGGCGGACGGGGGGTCTACGAGCAGTACTTC. It encodes CASSYSGGRGVYEQYF.

This clonotype appeared many times. The J gene is TRBJ2-1, the V gene TRBV5-1; D gene uncertain. This CDR3 has 15 amino acids. CDR1 and CDR2 from the germline V gene are SGHRS and YFSETQ. V was trimmed by 0 bases and J by 10 bases, leaving 17 bases between them. The chain's CDR3 is CASSLGGPSSPEQFF. The DNA of the CDR3 is TGCGCCAGCAGCTTGGGGGGTCCTAGTTCCCCAGAGCAGTTCTTC.

This clonotype was counted only a few times. The chain employs TRBV12-3 or TRBV12-4 and TRBJ2-7; TRBD2 aligns across 10 bases. J lost 0 bases, V lost 8 bases, and 4 bases had no gene match. The CDR3 covers 14 residues. This CDR3 is CASLLAGFSYEQYF. The CDR3 DNA reads as TGTGCCAGCCTACTAGCGGGGTTCTCCTACGAGCAGTACTTC.

This clonotype was counted many times. The chain employs TRBV20-1 and TRBJ1-1; tentatively, D is TRBD1 (5 bases). With 1 base removed from V and 4 bases from J, the gap between germline ends came to 13 bases. CDR1 and CDR2 (germline): DFQATT, SNEGSKA (reference sequence). CDR3 length equals 14 residues. As DNA, the CDR3 is TGCAGTGCTAGAGGCCTGCGGAGGGGCACTGAAGCTTTCTTT. Translating gives CSARGLRRGTEAFF.

Ten or more counts support this clonotype. The chain joins TRBV12-3 or TRBV12-4 to TRBJ2-1, with D perhaps being TRBD1 or TRBD2 (5 bases each). With 3 bases removed from V and 1 base from J, the gap between germline ends came to 16 bases. CDR3 size: 17 residues. CDR3 sequence: CASSLGPELGSYNEQFF. The CDR3 DNA reads as TGTGCCAGCAGTTTGGGACCCGAACTGGGGTCCTACAATGAGCAGTTCTTC.

This clonotype has more than one count but fewer than ten. The V and J genes are TRBV7-9 and TRBJ2-1; D unclear. Trimming took off 6 bases at V and 5 bases at J, with 11 bases between the two ends. The CDR3 sequence is 13 residues long. CDR1 and CDR2 (germline): SEHNR, FQNEAQ (reference sequence). For the CDR3, the DNA is TGTGCCAGCAGTCCCATTCGGGACAATGAGCAGTTCTTC. Translating gives CASSPIRDNEQFF.

This clonotype was found many times. This chain links TRBV29-1 with TRBJ1-2; TRBD1 might be the D (5 bases). Germline V CDR1 and CDR2: SQVTM, ANQGSEA. Trimming removed 6 bases from V and 7 bases from J, with 12 bases in between. The CDR3 has 11 residues. The CDR3 region is CSVAGLGGYTF. CDR3 DNA sequence: TGCAGCGTGGCGGGGCTCGGTGGCTACACCTTC.

This clonotype was observed a handful of times. The chain joins TRBV30 to TRBJ1-1; no reliable D call. This CDR3 comprises 11 residues. V lost 1 base, J lost 8 bases, and 8 bases lay in between. Germline V gene sequence: CDR1 GTSNPN, CDR2 SVGIG (reference sequence). The CDR3 nucleotides are TGTGCCTGGAGTGGAGGCATCGAAGCTTTCTTT. Protein: CAWSGGIEAFF. Variable domain in full (rest from reference TRBV30 and TRBJ1-1): SQTIHQWPATLVQPVGSPLSLECTVEGTSNPNLYWYRQAAGRGLQLLFYSVGIGQISSEVPQNLSASRPQDRQFILSSKKLLLSDSGFYLCAWSGGIEAFFGQGTRLTVV.

This clonotype has a count of ten or more. The chain links TRBV19 to TRBJ2-6, with D possibly being TRBD1 (6 bases). Germline CDR1 reads LNHDA; CDR2 reads SQIVND (reference sequence). With 1 base removed from V and 2 bases from J, the gap between germline ends came to 9 bases. The CDR3 contains 16 residues. The DNA of the CDR3 is TGTGCCAGTAGTATAGGGGACACAGCTGGGGCCAACGTCCTGACTTTC. It codes for CASSIGDTAGANVLTF.

There are a few counts of this clonotype. The chain recombines TRBV25-1 with TRBJ2-1, with 10 bases aligning to TRBD2. This CDR3 has 16 residues. CDR1 and CDR2 (germline): MGHDK, SYGVNS. J was trimmed by 7 bases and V by 2 bases; bases with no gene match: 8. The CDR3 sequence: CASSEGRAGGRNEQFF. The CDR3 DNA sequence: TGTGCCAGCAGTGAAGGGCGAGCGGGAGGGCGGAATGAGCAGTTCTTC.

V usage is TRBV5-4 and J usage is TRBJ1-1; D ambiguous. Germline V gene data show CDR1 as SGHNT and CDR2 as YYREEE (reference sequence). The CDR3 runs to 12 residues. With 7 bases removed from V and 9 bases from J, the gap between germline ends came to 16 bases. CDR3: CASGSRETKAFF. CDR3 DNA sequence: TGTGCCAGCGGATCGAGGGAAACTAAAGCTTTCTTT.

This clonotype came up many times. V and J are TRBV7-8 and TRBJ2-7; TRBD2 matches at 9 bases. Germline V gene data show CDR1 as SGHVS and CDR2 as FQNEAQ. CDR3 size: 16 residues. V gave up 2 bases and J gave up 4 bases; unmatched junction bases: 9. The CDR3 protein is CASSLSLAGLGYEQYF. CDR3 in DNA: TGTGCCAGCAGCTTAAGCCTAGCGGGATTAGGGTACGAGCAGTACTTC.